Listed below are T cell receptor beta chains from one sample, sequenced in a study of shared clonotypes between healthy human individuals. Clones were sequenced by immunoSEQ multiplex PCR, and TCRdb holds only the in-frame ones, with some missing. The table lists roughly 1,100,000 clones, 70% to 80% of them singletons. Sequenced material: memory CD4+ T cells sorted from blood. These receptors were obtained from a man in his late teens or twenties in good health. CDR3s include the opening cysteine and the closing phenylalanine or tryptophan. Each record gives: D gene, J gene, clone size, V gene, CDR3 protein, CDR3 DNA. A D gene is named only where the DNA matches it firmly. For some rows the clone size is stated as once, few or many, or as a class when expanded; others skip it.

>NA|TRBJ1-6|NA|TRBV9
CASSATTPGKKNSPLHF
TGTGCCAGCAGTGCCACCACCCCGGGAAAAAAAAATTCACCCCTCCACTTT
>NA|TRBJ2-7|NA|TRBV5-1
CASSLWGKWVKSYEQYF
TGCGCCAGCAGCTTGTGGGGTAAATGGGTTAAGTCCTACGAGCAGTACTTC
>NA|TRBJ1-2|NA|TRBV6-5
CASSDPGRFPYGYTF
TGTGCCAGCAGCGATCCGGGGCGCTTTCCTTATGGCTACACCTTC
>NA|TRBJ2-3|NA|TRBV6-4
CASSDDRNTDTQYF
TGTGCCAGCAGTGACGACAGGAACACAGATACGCAGTATTTT
>TRBD1|TRBJ1-2|NA|TRBV28
CASTGGQVLSHGYTF
TGTGCCAGCACTGGGGGACAGGTCCTATCCCATGGCTACACCTTC
>TRBD2|TRBJ2-3|NA|TRBV10-3
CAVGRADTQYF
TGTGCCGTCGGGAGGGCCGATACGCAGTATTTT
>NA|TRBJ1-3|NA|TRBV10-3
CAISLGESGNTIYF
TGTGCCATCAGTTTGGGGGAATCTGGAAACACCATATATTTT
>NA|TRBJ1-5|NA|TRBV7-8
CASSLEWGQPQHF
TGTGCCAGCAGCTTAGAGTGGGGTCAGCCCCAGCATTTT
>NA|TRBJ2-6|NA|TRBV30
CAARGQYGSGANVLTF
TGTGCCGCACGAGGACAGTACGGCTCTGGGGCCAACGTCCTGACTTTC
>NA|TRBJ1-5|NA|TRBV28
CASRLAGLNQPQHF
TGTGCCAGCAGGCTCGCGGGGCTAAATCAGCCCCAGCATTTT
>TRBD2|TRBJ2-1|once|TRBV5-1
CASSLVTGLAGATSSYNEQFF
TGCGCCAGCAGCTTGGTTACCGGACTAGCGGGGGCGACGAGCTCCTACAATGAGCAGTTCTTC
>NA|TRBJ1-2|NA|TRBV18
CASSQQGNYGYTF
TGTGCCAGCTCACAACAGGGAAACTATGGCTACACCTTC
>NA|TRBJ1-1|NA|TRBV10-1
CASHVKGAFF
TGCGCCAGCCACGTAAAAGGAGCTTTCTTT
>NA|TRBJ1-3|once|TRBV28
CASSLVSVRNTIYF
TGTGCCAGCAGTTTGGTGTCCGTCAGAAACACCATATATTTT
>NA|TRBJ1-5|NA|TRBV2
CASREEPNSNQPQHF
TGTGCCAGCAGGGAGGAACCCAATAGCAATCAGCCCCAGCATTTT
>TRBD1|TRBJ1-1|few|TRBV6-5
CASSLTGGTEAFF
TGTGCCAGCAGTTTGACAGGGGGCACTGAAGCTTTCTTT
>NA|TRBJ2-3|NA|TRBV7-2
CASSLVPGQSTDTQYF
TGTGCCAGCAGCTTAGTTCCCGGACAAAGCACAGATACGCAGTATTTT
>TRBD1|TRBJ2-2|NA|TRBV9
CASSVAGGSKTGELFF
TGTGCCAGCAGCGTCGCAGGGGGCTCGAAGACCGGGGAGCTGTTTTTT
>TRBD1|TRBJ1-3|few|TRBV5-5
CASSRDRPGNTIYF
TGTGCCAGCAGCCGGGACAGGCCGGGAAACACCATATATTTT
>TRBD1|TRBJ1-5|NA|TRBV7-9
CASSLGPGQGPYSNQPQHF
TGTGCCAGCAGCTTAGGGCCGGGACAGGGCCCGTATAGCAATCAGCCCCAGCATTTT
>NA|TRBJ1-6|NA|TRBV11-2
CASSVGPGNSPLHF
TGTGCCAGCAGCGTGGGGCCGGGGAATTCACCCCTCCACTTT
>NA|TRBJ1-1|NA|TRBV30
CAWSRNGVEAFF
TGTGCCTGGAGTCGGAACGGCGTTGAAGCTTTCTTT
>TRBD1|TRBJ1-2|NA|TRBV2
CASSTQGVDNYGYTF
TGTGCCAGCAGCACACAGGGGGTAGATAACTATGGCTACACCTTC
>NA|TRBJ2-4|NA|TRBV15
CATSRDLADQLAKNIQYF
TGTGCCACCAGCAGAGATCTGGCAGACCAACTAGCCAAAAACATTCAGTACTTC
>TRBD1|TRBJ2-1|NA|TRBV5-1
CASSPRTGIADEQFF
TGCGCCAGCAGCCCACGGACAGGGATTGCAGATGAGCAGTTCTTC
>NA|TRBJ2-1|NA|TRBV6-5
CASMGYNEQFF
TGTGCCAGCATGGGGTACAATGAGCAGTTCTTC
>NA|TRBJ1-5|NA|TRBV2
CASSEGSSHQPQHF
TGTGCCAGCAGTGAGGGGTCTAGCCATCAGCCCCAGCATTTT
>NA|TRBJ2-5|NA|TRBV29-1
CSVTEETQYF
TGCAGCGTAACAGAAGAGACCCAGTACTTC
>NA|TRBJ1-6|NA|TRBV30
CASNTGLIDSPLHF
TGTGCCTCAAATACAGGGTTAATTGATTCACCCCTCCACTTT
>NA|TRBJ1-5|NA|TRBV30
CASGGAPPQPQHF
TGTGCCTCGGGTGGGGCGCCTCCTCAGCCCCAGCATTTT
>NA|TRBJ1-2|NA|TRBV6-5
CASSYGQSRGYTF
TGTGCCAGCAGTTATGGACAGTCGCGGGGCTACACCTTC
>NA|TRBJ1-6|NA|TRBV5-5
CASSQYDNSPLHF
TGTGCCAGCAGCCAATATGATAATTCACCCCTCCACTTT
>TRBD1|TRBJ1-2|many|TRBV15
CATSTGQGLYGYTF
TGTGCCACCAGCACGGGACAGGGGCTCTATGGCTACACCTTC
>NA|TRBJ1-6|NA|TRBV15
CATSRVPNSNSPLHF
TGTGCCACCAGCAGAGTTCCCAATTCAAATTCACCCCTCCACTTT
>NA|TRBJ1-1|few|TRBV6-6
CATAHAVGAFF
TGTGCCACCGCTCACGCAGTCGGGGCTTTCTTT
>TRBD1|TRBJ2-2|NA|TRBV11-2
CASSRGQGLTGELFF
TGTGCCAGCAGCCGCGGACAGGGCTTGACCGGGGAGCTGTTTTTT
>NA|TRBJ2-2|NA|TRBV5-4
CASSEDSGELFF
TGTGCCAGCAGCGAAGACTCCGGGGAGCTGTTTTTT
>NA|TRBJ2-5|NA|TRBV6-1
CASSESPGRETQYF
TGTGCCAGCAGTGAGTCGCCAGGGAGGGAGACCCAGTACTTC
>NA|TRBJ1-1|few|TRBV30
CAWSGGQNTEAFF
TGTGCCTGGAGTGGGGGCCAGAACACTGAAGCTTTCTTT
>NA|TRBJ2-4|NA|TRBV5-1
CASSLVPGADKNIQYF
TGCGCCAGCAGCTTGGTTCCGGGGGCGGATAAAAACATTCAGTACTTC
>NA|TRBJ2-3|NA|TRBV9
CASTSQLTDTQYF
TGTGCCAGCACTTCGCAACTTACAGATACGCAGTATTTT
>NA|TRBJ1-6|NA|TRBV25-1
CASSEIRGSPLHF
TGTGCCAGCAGTGAAATTAGGGGTTCACCCCTCCACTTT
>NA|TRBJ1-3|NA|TRBV10-3
CAISDRDGNTIYF
TGTGCCATCAGTGACAGGGATGGAAACACCATATATTTT